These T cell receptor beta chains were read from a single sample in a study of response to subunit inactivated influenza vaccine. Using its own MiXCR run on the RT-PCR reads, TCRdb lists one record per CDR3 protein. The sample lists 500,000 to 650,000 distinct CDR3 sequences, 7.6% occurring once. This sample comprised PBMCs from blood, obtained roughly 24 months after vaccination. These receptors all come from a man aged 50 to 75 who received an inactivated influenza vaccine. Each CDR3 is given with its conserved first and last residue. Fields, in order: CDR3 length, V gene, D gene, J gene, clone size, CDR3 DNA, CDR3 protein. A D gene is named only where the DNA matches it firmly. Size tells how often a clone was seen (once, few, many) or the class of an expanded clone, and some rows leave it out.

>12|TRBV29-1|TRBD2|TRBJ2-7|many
TGCAGCGTTGCGAGCGGGATCTACGAGCAGTACTTC
CSVASGIYEQYF
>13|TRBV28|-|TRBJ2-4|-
TGTGCCAGCAGCATATTTTTGGGGAACATTCAGTACTTC
CASSIFLGNIQYF
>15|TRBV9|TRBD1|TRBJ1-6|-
TGTGCCAGCAGTCCGGGACAGGGCGTAGGAGCACCCCTCCACTTT
CASSPGQGVGAPLHF
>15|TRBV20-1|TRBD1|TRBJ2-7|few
TGCAGTGCTAGAGCCACCGACAGGGCCTACTACGAGCAGTACTTC
CSARATDRAYYEQYF
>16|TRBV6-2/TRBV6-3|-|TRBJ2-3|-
TGTGCCAGCAGTTACTCGATGCTAGCGAGGACAGATACGCAGTATTTT
CASSYSMLARTDTQYF
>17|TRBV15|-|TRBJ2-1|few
TGTGCCACCAGCAGAGATCTGGGCGCTACGCCCTACAATGAGCAGTTCTTC
CATSRDLGATPYNEQFF
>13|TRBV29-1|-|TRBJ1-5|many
TGCAGCGTAGCCGGGACGCCGAATCAGCCCCAGCATTTT
CSVAGTPNQPQHF
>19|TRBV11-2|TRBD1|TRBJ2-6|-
TGTGCCAGCAGCTCTTACCGGGACAGGGTGAAATCTGGGGCCAACGTCCTGACTTTC
CASSSYRDRVKSGANVLTF
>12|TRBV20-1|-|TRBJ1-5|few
TGCAGTGCTGGACAGAATAATCAGCCCCAGCATTTT
CSAGQNNQPQHF
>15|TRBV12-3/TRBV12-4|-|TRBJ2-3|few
TGTGCCAGCAGTCCCCTGGGGTTCCGAACAGATACGCAGTATTTT
CASSPLGFRTDTQYF
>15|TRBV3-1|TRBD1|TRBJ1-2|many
TGTGCCAGCAGCCCGTTCGGGACAGGGGCTTATGGCTACACCTTC
CASSPFGTGAYGYTF
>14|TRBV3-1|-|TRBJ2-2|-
TGTGCCAGCAGCCCGTCGACAGGTAACGGGGAGCTGTTTTTT
CASSPSTGNGELFF
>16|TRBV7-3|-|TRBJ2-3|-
TGTGCCAGCAGCAAGGGGGCACCGGGGGGCACAGATACGCAGTATTTT
CASSKGAPGGTDTQYF
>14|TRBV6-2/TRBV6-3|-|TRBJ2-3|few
TGTGCCAGCAGTTTTACCCGACACACAGATACGCAGTATTTT
CASSFTRHTDTQYF
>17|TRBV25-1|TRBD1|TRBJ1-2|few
TGTGCCAGCAGTGTCACCGGGACAGGGGGCATAACCTATGGCTACACCTTC
CASSVTGTGGITYGYTF
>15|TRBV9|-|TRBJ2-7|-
TGTGCCAGCAGCGTAGGAGGCCCCGATCACTACGAGCAGTACTTC
CASSVGGPDHYEQYF
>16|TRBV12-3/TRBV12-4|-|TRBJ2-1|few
TGTGCCAGCAGTTTGGGGGGCTTAGTTTGGTTCAATGAGCAGTTCTTC
CASSLGGLVWFNEQFF
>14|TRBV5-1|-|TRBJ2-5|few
TGCGCCAGCAGCTTGGACCCTTCGGCGGAGACCCAGTACTTC
CASSLDPSAETQYF
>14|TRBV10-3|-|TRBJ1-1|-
TGTGCCATCAGGCGGGACGGAATGAACACTGAAGCTTTCTTT
CAIRRDGMNTEAFF
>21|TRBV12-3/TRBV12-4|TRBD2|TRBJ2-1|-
TGTGCCAGCAGTTTAGTTGTTCGGTCTGTTAGCGGGGGTAGCTCCTACAATGAGCAGTTCTTC
CASSLVVRSVSGGSSYNEQFF
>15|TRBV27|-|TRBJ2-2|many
TGTGCCAGCAGTTTCGAGGGGCGCTGGACCGGGGAGCTGTTTTTT
CASSFEGRWTGELFF
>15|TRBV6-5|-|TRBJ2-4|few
TGTGCCAGCAGTTACTCGATCCGAGCCAAAAACATTCAGTACTTC
CASSYSIRAKNIQYF
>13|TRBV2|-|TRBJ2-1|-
TGTGCCAGCAGTGAGAATGGTGGCAATGAGCAGTTCTTC
CASSENGGNEQFF
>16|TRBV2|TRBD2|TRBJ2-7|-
TGTGCCAGCGAAGGCCGAACTAGCGAGGACTCCTACGAGCAGTACTTC
CASEGRTSEDSYEQYF
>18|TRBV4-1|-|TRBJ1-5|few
TGCGCCAGCAGCCCGCAAAGGGAGACAGGTAATAGCAATCAGCCCCAGCATTTT
CASSPQRETGNSNQPQHF
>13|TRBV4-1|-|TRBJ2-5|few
TGCGCCAGCAGCCAAGCCCAGCAAGAGACCCAGTACTTC
CASSQAQQETQYF
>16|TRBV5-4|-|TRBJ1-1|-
TGTGCCAGCAGCTTGGAGGCAGGACTTATGAACACTGAAGCTTTCTTT
CASSLEAGLMNTEAFF
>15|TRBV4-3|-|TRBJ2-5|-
TGCGCCAGCAGCCGACGAAAGGGGTACCAAGAGACCCAGTACTTC
CASSRRKGYQETQYF
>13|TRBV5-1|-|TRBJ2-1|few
TGCGCCAGCAGCCCGGGCCCACGCCATGAGCAGTTCTTC
CASSPGPRHEQFF
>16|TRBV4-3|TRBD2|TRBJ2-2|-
TGCGCCAGCAGCCGTAACCCAGCGGGAGGATCCGGGGAGCTGTTTTTT
CASSRNPAGGSGELFF
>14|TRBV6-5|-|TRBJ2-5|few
TGTGCCAGCAGTTACGGGGCATTCCAAGAGACCCAGTACTTC
CASSYGAFQETQYF